This T cell receptor beta chain was found in a study of Tregs in tolerant kidney transplant recipients. Study-level results: Changing PCR primers prevented nucleotide comparison between some patients' samples.

In regard to this clone: Its cognate antigen is unknown.

Trimming took off 0 bases at V and 7 bases at J, with 13 bases between the two ends. Germline-derived CDR1 and CDR2 are SGHTA and FQGNSA. The CDR3 length is 16 residues. TCRdb keeps only in-frame clones here, not all; method: immunoSEQ multiplex PCR. The data contain fewer than 65,000 clones, 80% to 90% of them singletons. Before regulatory T cell sorting, thawed PBMCs rested overnight at 37°C in approximately 200 IU/ml IL-2. V usage is TRBV7-2 and J usage is TRBJ1-6; D remains ambiguous. The material sequenced was Tregs from blood, taken before the transplant. This clonotype originated in a human donor who received a combined kidney and bone marrow transplant. The CDR3 nucleotides read TGTGCCAGCAGCTTAGCCCGGGAGAAAAGGAATTCACCCCTCCACTTT. Amino acid sequence: CASSLAREKRNSPLHF. Full variable domain (rest looked up from reference TRBV7-2 and TRBJ1-6): GAGVSQSPSNKVTEKGKDVELRCDPISGHTALYWYRQSLGQGLEFLIYFQGNSAPDKSGLPSDRFSAERTGGSVSTLTIQRTQQEDSAVYLCASSLAREKRNSPLHFGNGTRLTVT.